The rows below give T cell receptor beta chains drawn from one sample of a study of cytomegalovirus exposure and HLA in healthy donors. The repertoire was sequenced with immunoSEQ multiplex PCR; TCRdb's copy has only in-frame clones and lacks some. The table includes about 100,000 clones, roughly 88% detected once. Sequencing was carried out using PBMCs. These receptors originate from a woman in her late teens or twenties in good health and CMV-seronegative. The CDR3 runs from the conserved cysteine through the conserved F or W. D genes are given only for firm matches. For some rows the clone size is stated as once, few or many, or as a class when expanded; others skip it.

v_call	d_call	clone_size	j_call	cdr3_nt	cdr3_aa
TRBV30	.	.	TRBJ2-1	TGTGCCTGGAGAGAGACTAGGGGAGGAAACAATGAGCAGTTCTTC	CAWRETRGGNNEQFF
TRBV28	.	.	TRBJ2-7	TGTGCCAGCAGTTTAGCCCAGGCCTACGAGCAGTACTTC	CASSLAQAYEQYF
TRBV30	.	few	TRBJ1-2	TGTGCCTGGATGGGGGCGGCTGGCTACACCTTC	CAWMGAAGYTF
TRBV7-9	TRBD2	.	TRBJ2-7	TGTGCCAGCAGCTTTCGCGGGACTAGCGGGAGCGAGCAGTACTTC	CASSFRGTSGSEQYF
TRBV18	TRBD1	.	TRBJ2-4	TGTGCCAGCTCAGAACAGGGGCCTCCCTCAAACATTCAGTACTTC	CASSEQGPPSNIQYF
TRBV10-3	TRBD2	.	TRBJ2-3	TGTGCCATCAGTGAAAGGACTAGCGGGGATAGCACAGATACGCAGTATTTT	CAISERTSGDSTDTQYF
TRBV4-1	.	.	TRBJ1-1	TGCGCCAGCAGCCAAGTCACGGGCACTGAAGCTTTCTTT	CASSQVTGTEAFF
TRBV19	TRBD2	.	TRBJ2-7	TGTGCCAGTAGTCGGACTAGCGGGGCAACCTACGAGCAGTACTTC	CASSRTSGATYEQYF
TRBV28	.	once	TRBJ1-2	TGTGCCAGCAGTTTATATGCAGGCCCAAACTATGGCTACACCTTC	CASSLYAGPNYGYTF
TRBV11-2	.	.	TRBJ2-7	TGTGCCAGCAGCTCACCAGGGGGGACCTACGAGCAGTACTTC	CASSSPGGTYEQYF
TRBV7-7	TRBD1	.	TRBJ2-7	TGTGCTAGCAGCTTAGGACAGGGGGGGAGCTACGAGCAGTACTTC	CASSLGQGGSYEQYF
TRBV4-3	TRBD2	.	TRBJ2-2	TGCGCCAGCAGCCAAGTAGCGGGAGGGCCCGCCGGGGAGCTGTTTTTT	CASSQVAGGPAGELFF
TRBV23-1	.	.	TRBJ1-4	TGCGCCAGCAGTCATTCCAGGGAGGAGGAAAAACTGTTTTTT	CASSHSREEEKLFF
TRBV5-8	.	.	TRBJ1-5	TGTGCCAGCAGCTTGGGTGTCCGGTATCAGCCCCAGCATTTT	CASSLGVRYQPQHF
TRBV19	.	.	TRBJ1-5	TGTGCCAGTAGTATTAGCCTGACGACAGCGTATAGCAATCAGCCCCAGCATTTT	CASSISLTTAYSNQPQHF
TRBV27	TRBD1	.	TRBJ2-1	TGTGCCAGCAGTTTATCACCGGGACAGGGGTACAATGAGCAGTTCTTC	CASSLSPGQGYNEQFF
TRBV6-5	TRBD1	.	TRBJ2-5	TGTGCCAGCAGTTACGGGACAGGGGTTTGGGAGACCCAGTACTTC	CASSYGTGVWETQYF
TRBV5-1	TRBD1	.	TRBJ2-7	TGCGCCAGCAGTAGGGACAGGGGTTCCTACGAGCAGTACTTC	CASSRDRGSYEQYF